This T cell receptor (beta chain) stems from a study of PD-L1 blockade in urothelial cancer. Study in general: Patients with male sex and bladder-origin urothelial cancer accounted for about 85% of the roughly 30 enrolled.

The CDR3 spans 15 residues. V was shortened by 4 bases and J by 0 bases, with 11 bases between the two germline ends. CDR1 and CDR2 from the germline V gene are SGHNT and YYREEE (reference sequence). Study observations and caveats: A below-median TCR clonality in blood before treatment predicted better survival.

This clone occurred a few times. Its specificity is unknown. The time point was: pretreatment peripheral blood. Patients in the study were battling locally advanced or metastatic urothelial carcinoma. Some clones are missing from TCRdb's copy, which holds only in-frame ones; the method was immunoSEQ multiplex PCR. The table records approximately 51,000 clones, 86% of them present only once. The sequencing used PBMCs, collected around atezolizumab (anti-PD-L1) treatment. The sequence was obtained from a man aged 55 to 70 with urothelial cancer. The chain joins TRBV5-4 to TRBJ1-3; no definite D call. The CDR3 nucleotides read TGTGCCAGCAGCGTCAATGGCCTCTCTGGAAACACCATATATTTT. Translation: CASSVNGLSGNTIYF.